This T cell receptor (beta chain) was found in a study of tumor-infiltrating lymphocytes in oesophageal squamous cell carcinoma. By frequency in the sample, this clonotype is medium-sized. TCRdb processed the PCR reads anew with MiXCR; each CDR3 protein has one entry. Of fewer than 20,000 distinct CDR3 sequences in the sample, roughly 54% were seen once. CDR3 length equals 14 residues. V gave up 8 bases and J gave up 5 bases, with 17 bases separating them. Germline V gene sequence: CDR1 SNHLY, CDR2 FYNNEI. The sequenced sample was esophageal tumor tissue. V is TRBV2 and J is TRBJ2-3, with D perhaps matching TRBD1 (5 bases). This TCR was sampled from a female donor with esophageal squamous cell carcinoma. The CDR3 bases are TGTGCCAGCGCGGCAGGGATAGAAGGAGATACGCAGTATTTT. It yields the protein CASAAGIEGDTQYF.